The TCR beta chain under discussion was sequenced for a study of T cell changes during pregnancy in multiple sclerosis (dated by TCRdb to about 2019). With respect to the entire study: The study looked at changes in the T cell repertoire across pregnancy in women with multiple sclerosis.

This clone occurred a few times. Its antigen is still unknown. Base quality data are lacking; no much larger clone is found one base away. Libraries came from the immunoSEQ multiplex PCR assay. As stored in TCRdb, this immuneACCESS dataset retains in-frame rearrangements with V and J assigned. A fraction of the clones does not appear; measured against another copy, unresolved V genes explain less than half of the discrepancy, and the remainder lacks a known reason. Across this sample there are more than 55,000 clones, with about nine tenths seen only once. The leading ten clones occupy 2.2% of the sample. The germline V gene encodes CDR1 MGHDK and CDR2 SYGVNS. From the cysteine up to the phenylalanine, the CDR3 has a length of 14 residues. Of all the DNA, just the CDR3 is kept, 42 bases in frame from base 1. Cut back by 2 bases and 6 bases, the V and J ends lie 10 bases apart.

The chain couples TRBV25-1 to TRBJ2-2; matching of 5 bases hints at TRBD1 as the D gene. The sequences come from peripheral blood, collected in the third trimester of pregnancy. The receptor was isolated from a female donor in good health, enrolled as a control in a pregnancy study. The DNA is TGTGCCAGCAGTGAAGGACACGATGCCGGGGAGCTGTTTTTT. Its product reads: CASSEGHDAGELFF.